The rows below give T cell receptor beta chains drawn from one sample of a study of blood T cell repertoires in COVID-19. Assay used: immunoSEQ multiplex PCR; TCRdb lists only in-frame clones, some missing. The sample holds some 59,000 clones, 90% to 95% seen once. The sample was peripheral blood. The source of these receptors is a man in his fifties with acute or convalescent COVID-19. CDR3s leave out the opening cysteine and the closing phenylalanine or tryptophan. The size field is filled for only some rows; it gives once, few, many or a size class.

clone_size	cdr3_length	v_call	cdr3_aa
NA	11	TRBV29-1	SVEGAGIYEQY
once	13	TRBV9	ASSNSGGNTGELF
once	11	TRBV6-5	ASARQESGTLH
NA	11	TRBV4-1	ASSQRGNTEAF
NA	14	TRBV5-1	ASSLATSSSTDTQY
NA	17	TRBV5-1	ASSSQIAANTGYGNTIY
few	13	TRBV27	ASSPRTGGNTEAF
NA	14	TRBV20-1	SASSPSGRATYEQY
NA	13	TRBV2	ASSNRTGGYTEAF
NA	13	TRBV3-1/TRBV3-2	ASSQDPVSYNEQF
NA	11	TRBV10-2	ASSGNRDSPLH
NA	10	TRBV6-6	ASSYGDIGYT
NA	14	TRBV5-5	ASSLAHLAAGETQY
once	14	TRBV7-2	ASSSDGREAFYEQY
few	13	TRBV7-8	ASSPWHLGNQPQH
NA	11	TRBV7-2	ASSSSHSREQY
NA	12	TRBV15	ATSRGQGTSPLH
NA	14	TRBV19	ASSTENSGRRYEQY
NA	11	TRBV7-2	ASSFFRAKTQY
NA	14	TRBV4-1	ASRPGTSGSYNEQF
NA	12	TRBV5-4	ASSRGGSGQPQH
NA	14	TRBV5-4	ASSLGNRGQVYGYT
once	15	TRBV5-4	ASSLAGLAGAGETQY
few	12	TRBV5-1	ASSLAPENYEQY
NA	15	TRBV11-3	ASSDRGTSHQVNEQF
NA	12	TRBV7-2	ASSLRLAADTQY
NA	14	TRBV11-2	ASTNYRLVLPWEQY
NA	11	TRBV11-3	ASSLTRPGIQY
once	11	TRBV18	ASSPSQGTEAF
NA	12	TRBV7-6	ASSPWTSYNEQF
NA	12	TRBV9	ASTSGGSTDTQY
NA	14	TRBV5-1	ASSSVLAGLTDTQY
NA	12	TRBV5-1	ASSQTVNSDTQY
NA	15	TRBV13	ASSLDPGTSGRAEQY
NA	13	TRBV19	ASKTGNSGANVLT
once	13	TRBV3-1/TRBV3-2	ASSQDPGRNYGYT
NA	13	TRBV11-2	ASSLELARTYEQY
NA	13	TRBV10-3	AIRFGQATNEKLF
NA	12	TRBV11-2	ASSVLTGGREQF
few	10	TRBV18	ASSPKDRATF
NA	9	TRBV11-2	ASSTDSPLH
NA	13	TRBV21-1	ASSKPTGRSYEQY
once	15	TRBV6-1	ASSEGLAGGLTYEQY
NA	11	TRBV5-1	ASSFESNYGYT
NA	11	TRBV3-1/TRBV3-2	ASSQESLRGYT
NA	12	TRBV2	ASRRDRGNEKLF